The 26 T cell receptor beta chains below come from one sample, sequenced in a study of regulatory T cells in long-lasting Graves disease. Described time point: newly diagnosed GD, antithyroid drugs for less than 3 months. PBMC RNA was the source of the TCR library. To make TCR beta libraries, researchers used iRepertoire HTBI primers and Arm-PCR of CDR3 regions. Using its own MiXCR run on the multiplex PCR reads, TCRdb lists one record per CDR3 protein. The table records 550,000 to 600,000 distinct CDR3 sequences, about 16% of them present only once. These records were also assigned to another study, of T cells in Graves' hyperthyroidism and ophthalmopathy.

The material sequenced was peripheral blood mononuclear cells (PBMCs), taken at new diagnosis, from a patient treated with antithyroid drugs. All receptors come from a man between 18 and 29 years old with Graves disease.

This clonotype was seen at least ten times. The V and J genes are TRBV12-3 or TRBV12-4 and TRBJ2-5, with D possibly being TRBD1 (6 bases). This CDR3 has 14 amino acids. V lost 6 bases and J lost 4, with 15 bases in between. The CDR3 is CASSPRTGLETQYF. Written as DNA, the CDR3 is TGTGCCAGCAGCCCTCGAACAGGGCTAGAGACCCAGTACTTC.

This clonotype was counted between two and nine times. This chain links TRBV10-3 with TRBJ1-3; D remains unclear. The CDR3 has 17 residues. Per germline, CDR1 ENHRY and CDR2 SYGVKD. With 10 bases removed from V and 6 bases from J, the gap between germline ends came to 28 bases. The CDR3, as DNA: TGTGCCACCCTTCTCCCGGGAGAGCCAGAGGCCGTAAACACCATATATTTT. As protein: CATLLPGEPEAVNTIYF.

The chain employs TRBV5-4 and TRBJ2-1; TRBD2 aligns across 10 bases. This CDR3 is 15 amino acids long. The germline CDR1 and CDR2 sequences are SGHNT and YYREEE (reference sequence). Trimming at V came to 3 bases and at J to 5 bases, leaving 5 bases not matched to a gene. This CDR3 is CASSSELAGHNEQFF. The CDR3 nucleotides read TGTGCCAGCAGCTCAGAACTAGCGGGGCACAATGAGCAGTTCTTC.

Note on this clonotype: A read error is possible here, since a much larger clone lies one base away. V is TRBV7-9 and J is TRBJ2-6; 7 bases map to TRBD2. The length of the CDR3 is 17 residues. Germline V gene sequence: CDR1 SEHNR, CDR2 FQNEAQ (reference sequence). CDR3: CASSRGEGISGASVLTF. The CDR3 nucleotides are TGTGCCAGCAGCCGCGGGGAGGGGATCTCTGGGGCCAGCGTCCTGACTTTC.

The table lists this clonotype with many counts. This chain joins TRBV12-3 or TRBV12-4 and TRBJ2-7, with D tentatively TRBD1 or TRBD2 (5 bases each). V was clipped by 1 base and J by 7 bases, with 14 bases between them. The CDR3 totals 14 residues. This CDR3 is CASSLEGPPGEQYF. The DNA for the CDR3 is TGTGCCAGCAGTTTAGAGGGACCCCCGGGAGAGCAGTACTTC.

As to this clonotype: Given a much more abundant clone one base away, this may be a read error. This chain uses TRBV5-1 with TRBJ2-1; 10 bases align to TRBD2. The germline V gene encodes CDR1 SGHRS and CDR2 YFSETQ. V gave up 4 bases and J gave up 0 bases; unmatched junction bases: 7. The CDR3 totals 17 residues. As DNA, the CDR3 is TGCGCCAGCAGCACCTGGACTAGCGGTAACTCCTACAATGAGCAGTTCTTC. This translates into CASSTWTSGNSYNEQFF.

This chain connects TRBV5-1 to TRBJ1-4, with a tentative D call TRBD1 (6 bases). The CDR3 is made up of 14 amino acids. Germline values: CDR1 SGHRS, CDR2 YFSETQ. Trimming removed 4 bases from V and 5 bases from J, with 12 bases in between. In DNA, the CDR3 is TGCGCCAGCAGCGGGGACACACAAAATGAAAAACTGTTTTTT. This encodes CASSGDTQNEKLFF.

The table lists this clonotype with many counts. The chain recombines TRBV30 with TRBJ1-5, with D hard to call. Germline V gives CDR1 GTSNPN, CDR2 SVGIG (reference sequence). The length of the CDR3 is 13 residues. Between the trimmed V and J ends, which lost 6 bases and 0 bases, there was a span of 9 bases. The CDR3 nucleotides are TGTGCCTGTTCAAGTCATAGCAATCAGCCCCAGCATTTT. It encodes CACSSHSNQPQHF.

In this sample, this clonotype turned up many times. J is TRBJ1-1 and V is TRBV15; D call uncertain. The CDR3 loop spans 14 amino acids. V was cut by 2 bases and J by 0 bases, with 7 bases left in between. Germline V gene data show CDR1 as LNHNV and CDR2 as YYDKDF (reference sequence). CDR3 in amino acids: CATSRQAMNTEAFF. In DNA, the CDR3 is TGTGCCACCAGCAGACAAGCCATGAACACTGAAGCTTTCTTT.

The sample holds many counts of this clonotype. The genes are TRBV20-1 and TRBJ2-7; TRBD1 aligns across 9 bases. CDR3 size: 13 residues. Unmatched junction bases numbered 8, after V lost 5 bases and J lost 6 bases. CDR1 DFQATT and CDR2 SNEGSKA come from the germline V gene (reference sequence). CDR3 region: CSARGTGYGEQYF. CDR3 DNA sequence: TGCAGTGCTCGGGGGACAGGGTACGGCGAGCAGTACTTC.

J is TRBJ2-3 and V is TRBV9; TRBD2 aligns across 9 bases. The germline V gene encodes CDR1 SGDLS and CDR2 YYNGEE. Trimming removed 2 bases from V and 2 bases from J; junction bases left unmatched: 6. CDR3 length equals 16 residues. In nucleotides, the CDR3 is TGTGCCAGCAGCGTTCGACTAGCGGAGACCACAGATACGCAGTATTTT. It translates to CASSVRLAETTDTQYF.

This clonotype was seen repeatedly, ten times or more. The chain is built from TRBV29-1 and TRBJ2-1; the match to TRBD2 covers 10 bases. The length of the CDR3 is 13 residues. The germline V gene encodes CDR1 SQVTM and CDR2 ANQGSEA. V dropped 7 bases and J dropped 4; count of bases not matched to a gene: 4. DNA of the CDR3: TGCAGCGGAGCGGGAGGGCCTTACAATGAGCAGTTCTTC. Its protein product is CSGAGGPYNEQFF.

This rearrangement joins TRBV5-1 to TRBJ2-3, with 8 bases fitting TRBD1. Losses at the gene ends were 6 bases for V and 2 bases for J; bases not matched to a gene: 5. Looked up from germline, CDR1 is SGHRS and CDR2 is YFSETQ. The CDR3 contains 14 residues. CDR3 sequence: CASMRQGNTDTQYF. CDR3 DNA sequence: TGCGCCAGCATGAGACAGGGGAACACAGATACGCAGTATTTT.

The chain carries TRBV7-6 and TRBJ2-7, with D possibly matching TRBD1 (6 bases). There are 15 residues in the CDR3. V lost 4 bases, J lost 2 bases, and 15 bases lay in between. Germline V lookup: CDR1 SGHVS, CDR2 FNYEAQ. In DNA, the CDR3 is TGTGCCAGCAGCTCAGGGGCCGGGACACCCTACGAGCAGTACTTC. Translated, it gives CASSSGAGTPYEQYF.

This chain uses TRBV11-2 with TRBJ1-3; no clear D. The V gene lost 3 bases and the J gene lost 4 bases, with 10 bases spanning the gap. The germline V gene encodes CDR1 SGHAT and CDR2 FQNNGV. This CDR3 has 14 amino acids. CDR3 sequence (DNA): TGTGCCAGCAGCTTGACACAAGGGGGAAACACCATATATTTT. Translating it yields CASSLTQGGNTIYF.

Many counts were recorded for this clonotype. This chain joins TRBV13 and TRBJ1-4; possible D gene TRBD1, 6 bases. Germline CDR1 and CDR2: PRHDT and FYEKMQ (reference sequence). The V end was cut by 5 bases, the J end by 7 bases, with 11 bases between. The CDR3 runs to 13 residues. CDR3 coding DNA: TGTGCCAGCAGCGCCCCGGACAGTGAAAAACTGTTTTTT. This translates into CASSAPDSEKLFF. Full variable domain (missing parts from reference TRBV13 and TRBJ1-4): AAGVIQSPRHLIKEKRETATLKCYPIPRHDTVYWYQQGPGQDPQFLISFYEKMQSDKGSIPDRFSAQQFSDYHSELNMSSLELGDSALYFCASSAPDSEKLFFGSGTQLSVL.

This clonotype occurred a few times. This chain joins TRBV27 and TRBJ2-1, with 10 bases aligning to TRBD2. Per germline, CDR1 MNHEY and CDR2 SMNVEV (reference sequence). Unmatched junction bases numbered 3, after V lost 7 bases and J lost 0 bases. The CDR3 is 15 residues long. The CDR3 DNA is TGTGCCAGCAATCCTAGCGGGAGCTCCTACAATGAGCAGTTCTTC. Protein: CASNPSGSSYNEQFF.

This clonotype has ten or more counts. The chain has TRBV3-1 and TRBJ2-7; possibly TRBD2 for D (7 bases). V gave up 5 bases and J gave up 3 bases, with 11 bases separating them. Looked up from germline, CDR1 is LGHDT and CDR2 is YNNKEL (reference sequence). The CDR3 has 13 amino acids. The CDR3 sequence is CASSTRGGYEQYF. CDR3 in DNA: TGTGCCAGCAGCACGAGGGGGGGCTACGAGCAGTACTTC.

This clonotype appeared a few times. This chain links TRBV6-1 with TRBJ1-6, with 8 bases matching TRBD1. CDR3 length: 16 amino acids. The V gene end was trimmed by 7 bases and the J gene end by 6 bases; junction bases not matched to a gene: 11. Germline loops: CDR1 MNHNS, CDR2 SASEGT. The CDR3 loop reads CASIVGQGSLNSPLHF. CDR3 DNA sequence: TGTGCCAGCATTGTAGGACAGGGAAGCCTTAATTCACCCCTCCACTTT.

There are many counts of this clonotype. This chain connects TRBV30 to TRBJ2-1; D not resolved. The germline V gene encodes CDR1 GTSNPN and CDR2 SVGIG (reference sequence). The CDR3 length is 11 residues. V was pared by 3 bases and J by 9 bases, with 9 bases between. In nucleotides, the CDR3 is TGTGCCTGGAGGGGCGGTGGTGAGCAGTTCTTC. This encodes CAWRGGGEQFF.

This clonotype came up many times. The chain employs TRBV7-9 and TRBJ1-1, with a tentative D call TRBD1 (5 bases). The CDR3 spans 16 residues. Per germline, CDR1 SEHNR and CDR2 FQNEAQ (reference sequence). Trimming cost V 5 bases and J 0 bases, with 16 bases left between them. The CDR3 nucleotides are TGTGCCAGCAGCCCCCCCAGGGTGGGCGTGAACACTGAAGCTTTCTTT. Its protein is CASSPPRVGVNTEAFF.

This chain joins TRBV18 and TRBJ1-6; D gene unclear. The V and J ends lost 2 bases and 9 bases respectively, with 17 bases between them. The CDR3 runs to 16 residues. The germline V gene has CDR1 KGHSH and CDR2 LQKENI. The CDR3 spells CASSPAGDGKGSPLHF. The CDR3 DNA reads as TGTGCCAGCTCACCAGCAGGCGATGGGAAGGGTTCACCCCTCCACTTT.

The chain couples TRBV4-1 to TRBJ2-1; TRBD1 is a possible D gene (6 bases). Germline CDR1 is MGHRA and CDR2 is YSYEKL. V lost 4 bases, J lost 4 bases, and 17 bases lay in between. The CDR3 has 16 amino acids. Written as DNA, the CDR3 is TGCGCCAGCAGCCCCCCGCCAGGACAGTATTACAATGAGCAGTTCTTC. Protein sequence: CASSPPPGQYYNEQFF.

This clonotype occurred many times. The V and J genes are TRBV2 and TRBJ2-7; D is ambiguous. V lost 6 bases and J lost 0, with 6 bases in between. Germline assignment: CDR1 SNHLY and CDR2 FYNNEI. This CDR3 has 12 amino acids. The CDR3 DNA is TGTGCCAGCAGCGCAAACTCCTACGAGCAGTACTTC. Translated, it gives CASSANSYEQYF.

The table lists this clonotype with many counts. The rearrangement links TRBV11-1 to TRBJ2-7; tentative D call: TRBD2 (6 bases). V lost 0 bases, J lost 4 bases, and 16 bases lay in between. Germline V gene sequence: CDR1 SGHAT, CDR2 FQDESV (reference sequence). This CDR3 spans 16 amino acids. CDR3 sequence (DNA): TGTGCCAGCAGCTTAGCGCACGGGGAGGCCCAATACGAGCAGTACTTC. It translates to CASSLAHGEAQYEQYF.

CDR3 DNA sequence: TGTGCCTGGAGTGTAGAACAGGGGGCGCGTGATGAGCAGTTCTTC. As protein: CAWSVEQGARDEQFF. This sequence joins TRBV30 and TRBJ2-1, with 9 bases fitting TRBD1. Germline V CDR1 and CDR2: GTSNPN, SVGIG (reference sequence). CDR3 size: 15 residues. V trimming: 0 bases; J trimming: 8 bases; junction bases outside the gene matches: 8.